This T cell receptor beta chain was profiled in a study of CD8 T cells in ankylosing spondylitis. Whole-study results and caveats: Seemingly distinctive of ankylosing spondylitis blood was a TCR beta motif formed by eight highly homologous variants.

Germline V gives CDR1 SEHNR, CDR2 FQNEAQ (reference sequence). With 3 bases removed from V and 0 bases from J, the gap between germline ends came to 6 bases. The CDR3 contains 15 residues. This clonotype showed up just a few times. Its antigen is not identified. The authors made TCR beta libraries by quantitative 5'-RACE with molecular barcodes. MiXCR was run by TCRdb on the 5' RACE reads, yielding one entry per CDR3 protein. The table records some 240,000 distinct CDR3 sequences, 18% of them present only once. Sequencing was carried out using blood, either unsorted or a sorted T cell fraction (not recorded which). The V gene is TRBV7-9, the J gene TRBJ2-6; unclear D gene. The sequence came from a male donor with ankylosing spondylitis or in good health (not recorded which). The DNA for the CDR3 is TGTGCCAGCAGCTTTAGGGACTCTGGGGCCAACGTCCTGACTTTC. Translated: CASSFRDSGANVLTF. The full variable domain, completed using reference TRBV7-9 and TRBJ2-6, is DTGVSQNPRHKITKRGQNVTFRCDPISEHNRLYWYRQTLGQGPEFLTYFQNEAQLEKSRLLSDRFSAERPKGSFSTLEIQRTEQGDSAMYLCASSFRDSGANVLTFGAGSRLTVL.